This T cell receptor (beta chain) was sequenced in a study of metastatic and nonmetastatic thyroid tumors. This clone was counted only a few times. TCRdb re-called the PCR reads through MiXCR. This repertoire shows around 65,000 clones, 13% to 15% found once; its top ten account for approximately 6.1%. Trimming stripped 2 bases from V and 6 bases from J, with 23 bases between. The CDR3 loop spans 17 amino acids. Treatment of any kind had been given to no patient before thyroid surgery. The specimen was blood. The TCR was taken from a male donor with papillary thyroid cancer or a benign thyroid nodule (not recorded which). Some clones in this sample may be carry-over from other donors' samples. This sequence joins TRBV12-3 or TRBV12-4 and TRBJ2-7, with D perhaps being TRBD1 or TRBD2 (6 bases each). DNA of the CDR3: TGTGCCAGCAGTTTAATCTGGGGGGCGCGAGATCGGGGCGAGCAGTACTTC. It is translated as CASSLIWGARDRGEQYF.